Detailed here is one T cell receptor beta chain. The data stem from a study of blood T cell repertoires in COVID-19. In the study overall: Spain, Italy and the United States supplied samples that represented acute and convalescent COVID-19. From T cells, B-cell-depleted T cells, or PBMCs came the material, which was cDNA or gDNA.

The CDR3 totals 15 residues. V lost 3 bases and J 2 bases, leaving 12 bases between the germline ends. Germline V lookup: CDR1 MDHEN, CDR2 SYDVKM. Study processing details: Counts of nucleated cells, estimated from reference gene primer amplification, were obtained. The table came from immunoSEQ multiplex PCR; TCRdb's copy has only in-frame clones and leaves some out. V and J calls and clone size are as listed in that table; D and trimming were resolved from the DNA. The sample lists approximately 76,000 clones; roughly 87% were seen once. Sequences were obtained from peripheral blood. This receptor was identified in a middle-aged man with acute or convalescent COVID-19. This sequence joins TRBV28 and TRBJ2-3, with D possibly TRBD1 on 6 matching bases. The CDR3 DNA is TGTGCCAGCAGTTTGCAGGGGAACCCCACAGATACGCAGTATTTT. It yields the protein CASSLQGNPTDTQYF.